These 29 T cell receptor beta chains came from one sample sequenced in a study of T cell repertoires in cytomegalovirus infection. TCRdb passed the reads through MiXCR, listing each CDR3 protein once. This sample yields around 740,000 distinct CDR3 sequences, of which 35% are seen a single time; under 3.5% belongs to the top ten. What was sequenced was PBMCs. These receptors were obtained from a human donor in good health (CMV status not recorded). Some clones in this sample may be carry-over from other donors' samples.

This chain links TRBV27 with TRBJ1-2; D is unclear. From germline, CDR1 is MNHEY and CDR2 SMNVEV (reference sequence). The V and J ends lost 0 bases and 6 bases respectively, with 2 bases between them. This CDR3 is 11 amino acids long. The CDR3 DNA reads TGTGCCAGCAGTTTATCCCATGGCTACACCTTC. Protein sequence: CASSLSHGYTF.

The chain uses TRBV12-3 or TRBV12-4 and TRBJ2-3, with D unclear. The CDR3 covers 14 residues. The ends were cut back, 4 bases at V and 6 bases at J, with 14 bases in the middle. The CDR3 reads CASSYRSLHDTQYF. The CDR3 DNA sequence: TGTGCCAGCAGTTACCGATCCCTCCACGATACGCAGTATTTT.

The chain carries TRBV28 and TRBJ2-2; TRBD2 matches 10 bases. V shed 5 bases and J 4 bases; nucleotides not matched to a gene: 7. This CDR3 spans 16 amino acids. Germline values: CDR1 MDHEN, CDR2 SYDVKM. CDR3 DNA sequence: TGTGCCAGCAGTCCCCTTTTAGCGGGAGGCACCGGGGAGCTGTTTTTT. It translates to CASSPLLAGGTGELFF.

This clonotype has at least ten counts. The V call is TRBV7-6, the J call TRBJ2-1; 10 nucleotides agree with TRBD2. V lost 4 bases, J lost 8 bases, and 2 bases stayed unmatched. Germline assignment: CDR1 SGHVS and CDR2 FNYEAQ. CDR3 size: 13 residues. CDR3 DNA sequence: TGTGCCAGCAGCTCTAGCGGGAGAGATGAGCAGTTCTTC. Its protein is CASSSSGRDEQFF.

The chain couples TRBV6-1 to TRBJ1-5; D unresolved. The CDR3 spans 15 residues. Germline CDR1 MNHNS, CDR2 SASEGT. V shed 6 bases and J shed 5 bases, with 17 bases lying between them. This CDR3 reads CASRLQYSSDQPQHF. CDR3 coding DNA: TGTGCCAGCAGGTTACAATACTCCTCGGATCAGCCCCAGCATTTT.

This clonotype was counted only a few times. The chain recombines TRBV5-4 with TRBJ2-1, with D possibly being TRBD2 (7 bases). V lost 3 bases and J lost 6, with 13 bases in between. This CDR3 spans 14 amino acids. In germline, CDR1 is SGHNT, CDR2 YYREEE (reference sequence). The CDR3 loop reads CASSSRGGANEQFF. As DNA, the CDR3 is TGTGCCAGCAGCTCCCGTGGGGGGGCCAATGAGCAGTTCTTC.

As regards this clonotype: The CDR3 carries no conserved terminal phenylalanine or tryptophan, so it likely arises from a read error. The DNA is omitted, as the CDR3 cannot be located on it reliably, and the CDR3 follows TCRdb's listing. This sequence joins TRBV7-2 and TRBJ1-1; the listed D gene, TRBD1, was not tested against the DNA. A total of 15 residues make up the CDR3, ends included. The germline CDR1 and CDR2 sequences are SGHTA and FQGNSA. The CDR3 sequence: CASRRDSSMNTEALL.

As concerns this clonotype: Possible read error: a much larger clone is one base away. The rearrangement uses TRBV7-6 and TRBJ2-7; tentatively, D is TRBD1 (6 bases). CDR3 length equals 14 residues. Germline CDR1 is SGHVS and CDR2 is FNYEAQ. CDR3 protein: CAGSLSRGSYEQYF. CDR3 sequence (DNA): TGTGCCGGCAGCTTAAGCAGGGGATCCTACGAGCAGTACTTC.

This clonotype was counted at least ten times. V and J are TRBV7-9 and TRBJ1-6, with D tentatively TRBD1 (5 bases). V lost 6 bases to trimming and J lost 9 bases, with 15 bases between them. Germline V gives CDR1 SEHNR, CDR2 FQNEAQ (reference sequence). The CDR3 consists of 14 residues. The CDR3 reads CASRQDSVSSPLHF. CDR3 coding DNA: TGTGCCAGCAGACAAGACAGTGTCAGTTCACCCCTCCACTTT.

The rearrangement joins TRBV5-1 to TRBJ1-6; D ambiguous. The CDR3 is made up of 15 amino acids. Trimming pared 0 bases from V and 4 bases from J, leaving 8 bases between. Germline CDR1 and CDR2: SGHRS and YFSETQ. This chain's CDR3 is CASSLARRYNSPLHF. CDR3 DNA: TGCGCCAGCAGCTTGGCTCGGCGTTATAATTCACCCCTCCACTTT.

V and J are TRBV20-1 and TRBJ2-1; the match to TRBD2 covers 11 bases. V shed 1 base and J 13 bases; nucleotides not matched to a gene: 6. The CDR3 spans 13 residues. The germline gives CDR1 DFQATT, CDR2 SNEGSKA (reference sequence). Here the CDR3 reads CSARVTSGRLQFF. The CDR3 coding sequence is TGCAGTGCTAGAGTTACTAGCGGGAGATTACAGTTCTTC.

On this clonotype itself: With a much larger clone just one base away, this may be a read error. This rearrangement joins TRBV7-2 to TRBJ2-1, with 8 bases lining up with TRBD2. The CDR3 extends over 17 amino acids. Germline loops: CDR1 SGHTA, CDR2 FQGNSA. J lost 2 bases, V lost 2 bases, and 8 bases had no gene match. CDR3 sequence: CASSLRLAQSPYNEQFF. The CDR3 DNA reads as TGTGCCAGCAGCTTAAGACTAGCGCAGAGCCCCTACAATGAGCAGTTCTTC.

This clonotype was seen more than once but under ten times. CDR3 nucleotide sequence: TGTGCCAGCAGGCAAACCTCGGGGTTTAACACTGAAGCTTTCTTT. Its protein is CASRQTSGFNTEAFF. This chain uses TRBV12-3 or TRBV12-4 with TRBJ1-1, with no clear D. The CDR3 has 15 amino acids. Trimming took 6 bases from V and 2 from J, leaving 16 bases between them.

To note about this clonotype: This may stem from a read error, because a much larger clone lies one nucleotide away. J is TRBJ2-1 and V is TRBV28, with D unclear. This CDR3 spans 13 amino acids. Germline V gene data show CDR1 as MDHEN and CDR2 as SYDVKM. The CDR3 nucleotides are TGTGCCAGCAGTCGAACAGAGTACAATGAGCAGTTATTC. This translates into CASSRTEYNEQLF.

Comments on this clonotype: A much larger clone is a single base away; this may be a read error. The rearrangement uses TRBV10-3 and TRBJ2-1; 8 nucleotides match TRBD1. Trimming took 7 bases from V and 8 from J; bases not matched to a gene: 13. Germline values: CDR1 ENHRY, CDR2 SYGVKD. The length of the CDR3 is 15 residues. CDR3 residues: CAIIDSGQGRDEQFF. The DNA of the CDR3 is TGTGCCATCATTGATTCAGGACAGGGTAGGGATGAGCAGTTCTTC.

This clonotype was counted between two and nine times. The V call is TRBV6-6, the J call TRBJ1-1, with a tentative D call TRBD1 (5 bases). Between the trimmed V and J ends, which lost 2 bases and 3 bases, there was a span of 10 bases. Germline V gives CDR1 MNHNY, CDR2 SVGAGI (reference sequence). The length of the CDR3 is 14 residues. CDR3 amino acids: CASSYGGFHTEAFF. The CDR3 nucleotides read TGTGCCAGCAGTTACGGGGGGTTTCACACTGAAGCTTTCTTT.

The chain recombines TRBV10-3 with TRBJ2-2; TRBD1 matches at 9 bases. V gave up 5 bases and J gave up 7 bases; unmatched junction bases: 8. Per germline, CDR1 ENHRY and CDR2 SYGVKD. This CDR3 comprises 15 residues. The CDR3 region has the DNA TGTGCCATCAGTAGCCGGGACAGGGACCTCGGGGAGCTGTTTTTT. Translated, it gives CAISSRDRDLGELFF.

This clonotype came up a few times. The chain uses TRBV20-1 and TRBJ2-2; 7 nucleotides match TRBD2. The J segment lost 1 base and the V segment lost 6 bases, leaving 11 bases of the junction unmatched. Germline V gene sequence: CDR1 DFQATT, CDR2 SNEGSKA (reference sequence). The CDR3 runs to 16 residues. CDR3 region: CSALGGGSGNTGELFF. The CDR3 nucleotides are TGCAGTGCGTTGGGGGGGGGTAGCGGGAACACCGGGGAGCTGTTTTTT.

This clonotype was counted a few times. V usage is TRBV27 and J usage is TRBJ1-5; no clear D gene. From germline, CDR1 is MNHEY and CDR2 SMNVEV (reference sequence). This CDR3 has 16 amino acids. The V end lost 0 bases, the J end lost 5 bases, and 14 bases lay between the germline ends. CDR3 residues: CASSLSKGYGDQPQHF. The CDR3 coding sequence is TGTGCCAGCAGTTTATCTAAGGGTTATGGCGATCAGCCCCAGCATTTT.

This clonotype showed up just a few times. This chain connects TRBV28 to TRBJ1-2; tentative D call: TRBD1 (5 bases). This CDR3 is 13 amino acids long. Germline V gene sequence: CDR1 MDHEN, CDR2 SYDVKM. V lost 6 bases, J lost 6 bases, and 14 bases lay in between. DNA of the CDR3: TGTGCCAGCAGCCCGGCGGCAGGGAATGGCTACACCTTC. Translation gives CASSPAAGNGYTF.

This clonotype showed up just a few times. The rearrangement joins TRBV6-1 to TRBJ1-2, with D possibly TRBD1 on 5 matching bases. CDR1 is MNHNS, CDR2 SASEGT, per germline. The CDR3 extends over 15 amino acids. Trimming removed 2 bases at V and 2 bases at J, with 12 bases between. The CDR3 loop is CASSESDRFNYGYTF. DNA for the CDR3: TGTGCCAGCAGTGAAAGTGACAGATTCAACTATGGCTACACCTTC.

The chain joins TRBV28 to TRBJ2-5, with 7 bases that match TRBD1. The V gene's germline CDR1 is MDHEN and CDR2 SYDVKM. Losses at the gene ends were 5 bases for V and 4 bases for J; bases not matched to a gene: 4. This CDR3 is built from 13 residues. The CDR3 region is CASSKGAGETQYF. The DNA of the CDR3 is TGTGCCAGCAGTAAGGGGGCGGGAGAGACCCAGTACTTC.

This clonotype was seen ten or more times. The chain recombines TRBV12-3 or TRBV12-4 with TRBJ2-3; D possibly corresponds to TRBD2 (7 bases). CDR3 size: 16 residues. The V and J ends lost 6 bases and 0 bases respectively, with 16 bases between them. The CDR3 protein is CASRSGGGPSTDTQYF. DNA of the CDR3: TGTGCCAGCAGATCTGGCGGGGGCCCTAGCACAGATACGCAGTATTTT.

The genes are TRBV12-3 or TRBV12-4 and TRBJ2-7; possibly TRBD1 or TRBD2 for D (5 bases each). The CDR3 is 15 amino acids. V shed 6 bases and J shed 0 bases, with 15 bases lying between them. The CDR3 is CASSPGTHSSYEQYF. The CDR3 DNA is TGTGCCAGCAGCCCCGGGACGCACAGCTCCTACGAGCAGTACTTC.

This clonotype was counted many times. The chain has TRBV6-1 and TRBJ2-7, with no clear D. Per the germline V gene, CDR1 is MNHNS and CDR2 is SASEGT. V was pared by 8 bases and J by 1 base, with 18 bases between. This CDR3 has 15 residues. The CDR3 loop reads CASPGRKGPSYEQYF. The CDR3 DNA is TGTGCCAGCCCAGGAAGGAAAGGACCGTCCTACGAGCAGTACTTC.

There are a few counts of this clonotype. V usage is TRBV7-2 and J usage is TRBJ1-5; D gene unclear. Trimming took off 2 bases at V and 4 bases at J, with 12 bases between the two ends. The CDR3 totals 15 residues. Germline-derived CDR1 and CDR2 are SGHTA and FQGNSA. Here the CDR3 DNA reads TGTGCCAGCAGCTTAAGGGTCGCTGTTAATCAGCCCCAGCATTTT. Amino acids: CASSLRVAVNQPQHF.

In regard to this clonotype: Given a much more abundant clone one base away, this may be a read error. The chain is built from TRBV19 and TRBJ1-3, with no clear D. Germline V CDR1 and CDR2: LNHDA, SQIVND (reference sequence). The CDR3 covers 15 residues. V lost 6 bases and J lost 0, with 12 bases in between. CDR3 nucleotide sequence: TGTGCCAGTAGCTCCCCAACCGACTCTGGAAACACCATATATTTT. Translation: CASSSPTDSGNTIYF.

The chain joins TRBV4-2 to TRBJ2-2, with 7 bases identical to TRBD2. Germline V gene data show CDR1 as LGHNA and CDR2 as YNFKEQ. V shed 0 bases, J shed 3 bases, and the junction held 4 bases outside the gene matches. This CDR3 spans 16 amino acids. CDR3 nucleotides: TGTGCCAGCAGCCAAGATGGGGGGGAGGACACCGGGGAGCTGTTTTTT. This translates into CASSQDGGEDTGELFF.

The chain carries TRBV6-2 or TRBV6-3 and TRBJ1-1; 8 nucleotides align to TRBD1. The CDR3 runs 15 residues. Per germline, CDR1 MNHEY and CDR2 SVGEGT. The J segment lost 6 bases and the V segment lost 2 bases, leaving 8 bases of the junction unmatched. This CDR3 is CASSYGDRGRPEAFF. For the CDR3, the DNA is TGTGCCAGCAGTTACGGTGACAGGGGAAGGCCTGAAGCTTTCTTT.